This T cell receptor beta chain comes out of a study of identifying expanded T cells in peripheral blood (dated by TCRdb to the late 2010s). Background for the entire study: Four technical replicates, made by sequencing separate aliquots from the same pool of genomic DNA, were compared pairwise. General study outcomes and caveats: The authors expected that over much longer intervals, such as months to years, biological variance in healthy repertoires might increase even further. For all healthy donors, the variance in clone template counts between two-week samples rose significantly as total template count increased. The binomial model flagged around 1.3 differentially abundant clones between technical replicates, compared with about 16 over about 2 weeks and 19 over four weeks. Across all healthy-donor time intervals, the beta-binomial model significantly cut both the number of clones called differentially abundant and the false-positive rate.

The immunoSEQ Assay, which relies on bias-controlled multiplex PCR amplification of genomic DNA, was used to profile TCRbeta CDR3 regions. The authors' analysis ran thus. The absolute abundance of each unique TCRbeta CDR3 region was quantified after sequences were collapsed and filtered. Differential abundance was tested with two models: a binomial (Fisher-equivalent) model and a beta-binomial model that adds time-dependent variance fitted from healthy donors. Any clone with fewer than 5 combined templates was excluded, and a clone was called differentially abundant if its Benjamini-Hochberg FDR was below 0.01. Using the form v = (b*log(k)+a)^2, the beta-binomial variance was modeled as a function of the total template count across the two samples. Here the immuneACCESS table is served through TCRdb, limited to in-frame sequences with V and J called. Missing clones are a known gap in these copies; in checked studies unresolved V genes cover under half, and the rest lacks a known reason. That table supplies the V and J calls and clone size; D and trimming were determined from the DNA. This sample lists approximately 110,000 clones; around 89% were detected once. Of the sample, 8.4% falls within the top ten clones.

On this clone itself: Its antigen is still unknown. Base qualities are not provided; no much larger clone lies one nucleotide away.

The cysteine opens and the phenylalanine closes a CDR3 of 14 amino acids. The only DNA kept is the CDR3, 42 bases in frame from the first base. Trimming takes 0 bases from V and 3 bases from J, and the germline ends sit 6 bases apart. Based on the germline V gene, the CDR1 and CDR2 sequences are SGHAT and FQNNGV. During the collection period, no immune events, such as infections, were documented for the healthy donors. Time-dependent variance in a beta-binomial model of T-cell clone differential abundance was calibrated using healthy-donor blood repertoires as a training cohort. The training cohort was composed of approximately ten healthy donors, 3 female and 7 male. On average the donors were 43 years old, and their ages spanned roughly 25 to 70 years. Obtained from a commercial supplier, whole blood was collected from each healthy donor at three time points set around two weeks apart. For immunosequencing, genomic DNA was extracted from whole blood that had not been sorted.

The sequencing sample was made of blood. The sequence is built from TRBV11-2 and TRBJ2-4, with the D gene too uncertain to name. This TCR came from a person aged 18 to 70 in good health. At the DNA level, the sequence is TGTGCCAGCAGCTTAGAAGCGTACAAAAACATTCAGTACTTC. Its translation is CASSLEAYKNIQYF.